The following is a TCR beta chain sequence with its context. Compared with germline, one end of the junction differs, possibly owing to a read error. This specimen belongs to a study of blood T cell repertoires in COVID-19. Study in general: COVID-19 samples, acute and convalescent, were from the United States, Italy and Spain.

Germline V gene sequence: CDR1 MNHNS, CDR2 SASEGT. This CDR3 is 15 amino acids long. TCRdb's copy holds only in-frame clones and misses some; the assay was immunoSEQ multiplex PCR. The sample records under 300,000 clones, about four fifths being singletons. The chain has TRBV6-1 and TRBJ2-5; D uncertain. Sequenced: peripheral blood. The sequence was obtained from a man under 40 who had recovered from COVID-19. The CDR3 sequence: CASSQARSGWETQYF. CDR3 coding DNA: TGTGCCAGCAGTCAAGCCCGATCCGGGTGGGAGACCCAGTACTTC.